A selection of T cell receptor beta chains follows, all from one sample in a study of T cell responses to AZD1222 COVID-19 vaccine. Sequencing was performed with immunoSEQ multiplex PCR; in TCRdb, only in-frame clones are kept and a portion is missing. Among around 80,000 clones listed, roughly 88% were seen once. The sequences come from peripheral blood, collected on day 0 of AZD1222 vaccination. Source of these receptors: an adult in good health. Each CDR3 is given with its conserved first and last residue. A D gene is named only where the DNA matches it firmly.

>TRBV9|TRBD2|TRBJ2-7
CASSEASGTAAYEQYF
TGTGCCAGCAGCGAAGCTAGCGGGACAGCGGCCTACGAGCAGTACTTC
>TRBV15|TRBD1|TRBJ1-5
CATSSGQANQPQHF
TGTGCCACCAGCTCCGGACAGGCGAATCAGCCCCAGCATTTT
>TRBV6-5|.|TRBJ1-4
CASSYPPGGNNEKLFF
TGTGCCAGCAGTTACCCCCCGGGGGGTAATAATGAAAAACTGTTTTTT
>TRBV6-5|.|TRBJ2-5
CASKQLETQYF
TGTGCCTCAAAACAGCTGGAGACCCAGTACTTC
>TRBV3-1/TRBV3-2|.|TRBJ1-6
CASSQVDSPLHF
TGTGCCAGCAGCCAAGTTGATTCACCCCTCCACTTT
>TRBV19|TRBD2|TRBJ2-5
CASSISGGRETQYF
TGTGCCAGTAGTATATCGGGGGGGAGAGAGACCCAGTACTTC
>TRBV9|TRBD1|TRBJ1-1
CASSDRTGGGGAFF
TGTGCCAGCAGCGACAGGACAGGGGGTGGTGGGGCTTTCTTT
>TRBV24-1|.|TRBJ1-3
CATSDYPSSGNTIYF
TGTGCCACCAGTGACTACCCTAGCTCTGGAAACACCATATATTTT
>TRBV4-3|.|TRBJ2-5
CASSLKGGGGPAETQYF
TGCGCCAGCAGCCTTAAGGGGGGGGGAGGGCCCGCGGAGACCCAGTACTTC
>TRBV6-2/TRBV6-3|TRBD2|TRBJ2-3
CASSNTLAGGPQTQYF
TGTGCCAGCAGTAATACTCTAGCGGGAGGGCCCCAGACGCAGTATTTT
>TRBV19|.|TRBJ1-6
CASSIAAGRSPLHF
TGTGCCAGTAGTATAGCAGCGGGGCGGTCACCCCTCCACTTT
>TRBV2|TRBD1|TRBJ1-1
CASSPRTGYTEAFF
TGTGCCAGCAGTCCGAGGACAGGGTACACTGAAGCTTTCTTT
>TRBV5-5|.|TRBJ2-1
CASSLVGTSSYNEQFF
TGTGCCAGCAGCTTGGTTGGGACAAGCTCCTACAATGAGCAGTTCTTC
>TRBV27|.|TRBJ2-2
CASSRLTGELFF
TGTGCCAGCAGTAGGCTCACCGGGGAGCTGTTTTTT
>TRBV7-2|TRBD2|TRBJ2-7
CASSLRLAGATYEQYF
TGTGCCAGCAGCTTACGGCTAGCGGGAGCGACCTACGAGCAGTACTTC
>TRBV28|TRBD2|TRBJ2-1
CASSLFAGRPLNEQFF
TGTGCCAGCAGTTTATTTGCCGGGAGGCCCTTGAATGAGCAGTTCTTC
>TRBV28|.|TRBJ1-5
CASSFTFFGGALLSQHF
TGTGCCAGCAGTTTCACCTTTTTTGGGGGAGCCTTACTCTCCCAGCATTTT
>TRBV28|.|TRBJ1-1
CAGLNRENTEAFF
TGTGCCGGCCTAAACAGGGAGAACACTGAAGCTTTCTTT
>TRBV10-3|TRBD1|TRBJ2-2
CAISLKGQGNTGELFF
TGTGCCATCAGTCTCAAGGGACAGGGAAACACCGGGGAGCTGTTTTTT
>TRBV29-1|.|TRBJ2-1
CSVEPGHGSYNEQFF
TGCAGCGTTGAACCGGGGCATGGGTCCTACAATGAGCAGTTCTTC